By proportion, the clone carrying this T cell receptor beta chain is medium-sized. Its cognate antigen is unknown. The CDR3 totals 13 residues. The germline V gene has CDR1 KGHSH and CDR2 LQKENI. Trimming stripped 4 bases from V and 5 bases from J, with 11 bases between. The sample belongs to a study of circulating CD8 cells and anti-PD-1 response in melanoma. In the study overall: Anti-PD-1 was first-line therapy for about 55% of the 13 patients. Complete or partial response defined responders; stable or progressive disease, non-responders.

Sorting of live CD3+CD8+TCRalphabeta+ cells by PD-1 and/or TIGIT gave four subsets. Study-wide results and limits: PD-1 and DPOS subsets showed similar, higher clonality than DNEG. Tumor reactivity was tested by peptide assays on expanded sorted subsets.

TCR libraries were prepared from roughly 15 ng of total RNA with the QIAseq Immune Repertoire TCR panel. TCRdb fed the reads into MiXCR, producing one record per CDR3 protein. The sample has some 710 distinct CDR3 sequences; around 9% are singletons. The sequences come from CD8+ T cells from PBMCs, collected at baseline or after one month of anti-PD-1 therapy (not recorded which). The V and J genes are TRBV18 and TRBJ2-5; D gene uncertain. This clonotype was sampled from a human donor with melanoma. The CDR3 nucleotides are TGTGCCAGCTCACTTAACGCCGGGGAGACCCAGTACTTC. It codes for CASSLNAGETQYF.